What follows are 15 T cell receptor beta chains derived from one specimen sequenced in a study of graft-versus-host responses after intestinal transplantation. The culture paired 200,000 irradiated violet-dye-labeled stimulators with 200,000 CFSE-labeled responders. Data came from immunoSEQ multiplex PCR; TCRdb stores just in-frame clones and leaves some out. The repertoire includes about 14,000 clones, around a third of them detected once, and roughly 2.3% sits in the top ten. Sequencing used alloreactive CD8+ T cells from a mixed lymphocyte reaction culture, obtained before intestinal transplant. Indicated subset: CFSE-low proliferating T cells sorted from approximately six-day pre-transplant mixed lymphocyte reaction (GvH or HvG direction). These receptors were taken from a human patient who received an intestinal transplant.

The genes are TRBV7-8 and TRBJ1-1, with D possibly being TRBD1 (5 bases). V lost 6 bases and J lost 1, with 9 bases in between. The CDR3 is made up of 13 amino acids. Germline CDR1 is SGHVS and CDR2 is FQNEAQ. CDR3 bases: TGTGCCAGCAGTCAAAGGGGGAACACTGAAGCTTTCTTT. Encoded protein: CASSQRGNTEAFF.

This clone is labeled as medium-sized. The rearrangement links TRBV6-6 to TRBJ1-4; D gene uncertain. The ends were cut back, 6 bases at V and 4 bases at J, with 15 bases in the middle. This CDR3 is built from 15 residues. CDR1 is MNHNY and CDR2 is SVGAGI in the germline V gene (reference sequence). The CDR3 is CASSHSEYNNEKLFF. The CDR3, as DNA: TGTGCCAGCAGCCATTCAGAGTATAATAATGAAAAACTGTTTTTT.

The chain employs TRBV5-6 and TRBJ2-7; TRBD2 aligns across 11 bases. There are 16 residues in the CDR3. The germline CDR1 and CDR2 sequences are SGHDT and YYEEEE. The V and J ends lost 5 bases and 2 bases, in that order; junction bases with no gene match: 9. The CDR3 nucleotides read TGTGCCAGCAGAGGGATCATAGCGGGGGGGCCCTACGAGCAGTACTTC. Translating gives CASRGIIAGGPYEQYF.

There are a few counts of this clone. CDR3 protein: CASSKTGAHTEAFF. CDR3 DNA: TGTGCCAGCAGCAAAACAGGGGCCCACACTGAAGCTTTCTTT. The rearrangement links TRBV5-6 to TRBJ1-1; 7 bases are a match to TRBD1. The CDR3 covers 14 residues. Germline CDR1 is SGHDT and CDR2 is YYEEEE. The J segment lost 3 bases and the V segment lost 4 bases, leaving 6 bases of the junction unmatched. The variable domain in full, with the rest retrieved from reference TRBV5-6 and TRBJ1-1, is DAGVTQSPTHLIKTRGQQVTLRCSPKSGHDTVSWYQQALGQGPQFIFQYYEEEERQRGNFPDRFSGHQFPNYSSELNVNALLLGDSALYLCASSKTGAHTEAFFGQGTRLTVV.

The rearrangement uses TRBV7-9 and TRBJ1-4; no clear D gene. The germline V and J ends were trimmed by 3 bases and 7 bases, with 12 bases remaining between them. This CDR3 is 14 amino acids long. The germline V gene encodes CDR1 SEHNR and CDR2 FQNEAQ (reference sequence). In nucleotides, the CDR3 is TGTGCCAGCAGCTTGGGCGGCTGGACTGAAAAACTGTTTTTT. This translates into CASSLGGWTEKLFF.

The chain has TRBV9 and TRBJ1-1; TRBD1 is a possible D gene (5 bases). CDR3 size: 15 residues. The V gene lost 1 base and the J gene lost 4 bases, with 14 bases spanning the gap. Germline loops: CDR1 SGDLS, CDR2 YYNGEE. The CDR3 sequence: CASSVWDSGSTEAFF. The CDR3 coding sequence is TGTGCCAGCAGCGTATGGGACTCAGGGTCCACTGAAGCTTTCTTT.

In this sample, this clone turned up a few times. The genes are TRBV10-1 and TRBJ2-5; the D gene is possibly TRBD1 (5 bases). Per the germline V gene, CDR1 is WNHNN and CDR2 is SYGVQD (reference sequence). V was clipped by 6 bases and J by 0 bases, with 17 bases between them. This CDR3 has 16 amino acids. The CDR3 sequence: CASSEDRQPYQETQYF. The CDR3 nucleotides read TGCGCCAGCAGCGAAGACAGACAGCCGTACCAAGAGACCCAGTACTTC.

This clone was counted a few times. The rearrangement joins TRBV4-1 to TRBJ2-1; the D is unclear. Germline CDR1 reads MGHRA; CDR2 reads YSYEKL. The CDR3 sequence is 14 residues long. Trimming removed 5 bases from V and 8 bases from J, with 16 bases in between. The CDR3, as DNA: TGCGCCAGCAGCGGCCGGTGGCATAGCTATGAGCAGTTCTTC. This sequence encodes CASSGRWHSYEQFF.

This chain connects TRBV7-9 to TRBJ1-1; a weak D match, TRBD1 (5 bases). This CDR3 spans 15 amino acids. Germline V lookup: CDR1 SEHNR, CDR2 FQNEAQ (reference sequence). Trimming removed 1 base from V and 1 base from J, with 10 bases in between. CDR3 loop: CASSLGRQGNTEAFF. In DNA, the CDR3 is TGTGCCAGCAGCTTAGGCCGCCAGGGGAACACTGAAGCTTTCTTT.

The chain is built from TRBV9 and TRBJ2-1; TRBD1 aligns across 8 bases. CDR1 is SGDLS and CDR2 is YYNGEE in the germline V gene. The CDR3 spans 11 residues. CDR3 DNA sequence: TGTTCCACGGGACAGGACAATGAGCAGTTCTTC. This sequence encodes CSTGQDNEQFF.

J is TRBJ2-1 and V is TRBV9, with D possibly TRBD2 on 6 matching bases. This CDR3 is built from 16 residues. Trimming pared 4 bases from V and 8 bases from J, leaving 22 bases between. Germline V CDR1 and CDR2: SGDLS, YYNGEE. The CDR3 loop is CASSSPGTFYSHEQFF. CDR3 nucleotides: TGTGCCAGCAGCTCCCCCGGGACTTTCTACTCTCATGAGCAGTTCTTC.

This clone was detected a few times. V usage is TRBV10-3 and J usage is TRBJ2-6, with 7 bases identical to TRBD2. The CDR3 runs 15 residues. V lost 6 bases and J lost 2; bases outside the gene matches: 4. Germline CDR1 reads ENHRY; CDR2 reads SYGVKD. CDR3 nucleotides: TGTGCCATCAGCGGGACTATAGCTGGGGCCAACGTCCTGACTTTC. As protein: CAISGTIAGANVLTF.

This clone has just a few counts. The genes are TRBV29-1 and TRBJ1-2, with 7 bases aligning to TRBD1. The CDR3 has 15 amino acids. Losses at the gene ends were 3 bases for V and 8 bases for J; bases not matched to a gene: 15. Germline CDR1 SQVTM, CDR2 ANQGSEA. CDR3 protein: CSVDAWDSSTGGYTF. CDR3 nucleotides: TGCAGCGTTGATGCCTGGGACAGCTCCACCGGAGGCTACACCTTC.

DNA for the CDR3: TGTGCCTGGAAGATGGCGGATAGCAATCAGCCCCAGCATTTT. Its protein is CAWKMADSNQPQHF. The chain employs TRBV30 and TRBJ1-5; D gene ambiguous. With 4 bases removed from V and 0 bases from J, the gap between germline ends came to 10 bases. There are 14 residues in the CDR3. Germline CDR1 GTSNPN, CDR2 SVGIG (reference sequence).

The chain combines TRBV10-2 with TRBJ2-1; D is unclear. In germline, CDR1 is WSHSY, CDR2 SAAADI. The CDR3 consists of 13 residues. V was pared by 0 bases and J by 5 bases, with 5 bases between. DNA for the CDR3: TGCGCCAGCAGTGAGTCGACCCACAATGAGCAGTTCTTC. Amino acids: CASSESTHNEQFF.